These 28 T cell receptor beta chains came from one sample sequenced in a study of T cell repertoires in cytomegalovirus infection (dated 2019 in TCRdb). This sample was sequenced with an Illumina HiSeq 1500. TCRdb's own reprocessing of the public reads used fastp at Q25 and MiXCR and kept productive beta chains. Entries are consolidated by CDR3 protein sequence, retaining the most common genes and DNA. Recorded for this sample are 150,000 to 200,000 distinct CDR3 sequences; approximately 18% of them occurred a single time. The top ten clones comprise around 25% of the sample. Sequenced input: CD8+ T cells from PBMCs. The receptors come from a human donor in good health (CMV status not recorded). Some clones in this sample may be carry-over from other donors' samples.

The gene calls are TRBV4-3 and TRBJ1-6; D might be TRBD1 (5 bases). V shed 3 bases and J shed 8 bases, with 14 bases lying between them. Looked up from germline, CDR1 is LGHNA and CDR2 is YSLEER. The CDR3 is 15 residues long. The CDR3: CASSQSRGTYSPLHF. CDR3 nucleotide sequence: TGCGCCAGCAGCCAGTCAAGGGGAACCTATTCACCCCTCCACTTT.

This clonotype has more than one count but fewer than ten. The genes are TRBV6-2 or TRBV6-3 and TRBJ2-6, with a tentative D call TRBD2 (5 bases). Germline lookup yields CDR1 MNHEY and CDR2 SVGEGT. CDR3 size: 16 residues. The V end lost 5 bases, the J end lost 1 base, and 12 bases lay between the germline ends. CDR3 nucleotides: TGTGCCAGCAGTCCCCCACGGGGATCTGGGGCCAACGTCCTGACTTTC. Translated: CASSPPRGSGANVLTF.

The V call is TRBV23-1, the J call TRBJ2-4, with D possibly matching TRBD2 (6 bases). TRBV23-1 is noted as an ORF with a role that remains uncertain. The CDR3 loop spans 17 amino acids. Trimming shortened V by 2 bases and J by 6 bases, and 20 bases separated the two germline ends. As DNA, the CDR3 is TGCGCCAGCAGTCAACCGAAGGGACTCAACCTTGCAAACATTCAGTACTTC. Its protein is CASSQPKGLNLANIQYF.

This clonotype occurred a few times. The chain combines TRBV7-2 with TRBJ2-7, with TRBD1 matching over 8 bases. After removal of 5 bases from V and 4 bases from J, the junction contained 10 bases not matched to a gene. CDR3 size: 15 residues. Germline V gene data show CDR1 as SGHTA and CDR2 as FQGNSA. The CDR3 region has the DNA TGTGCCAGCAGCCCAATCGGGACAGGAATTTACGAGCAGTACTTC. Amino acid sequence: CASSPIGTGIYEQYF.

DNA for the CDR3: TGCAGCGTTTTCTCCCGTGGCACTGAAGCTTTCTTT. It translates to CSVFSRGTEAFF. The rearrangement uses TRBV29-1 and TRBJ1-1, with unresolved D. The CDR3 is 12 residues long. Germline V gene sequence: CDR1 SQVTM, CDR2 ANQGSEA. V lost 5 bases and J 4 bases, leaving 11 bases between the germline ends.

A few counts support this clonotype. The chain couples TRBV11-2 to TRBJ1-2, with 8 bases lining up with TRBD1. This CDR3 contains 14 residues. Germline lookup yields CDR1 SGHAT and CDR2 FQNNGV. V was clipped by 3 bases and J by 6 bases; unmatched bases: 6. The CDR3 DNA follows: TGTGCCAGCAGCTTGATACAGGGGGTACATGGCTACACCTTC. Amino acid sequence: CASSLIQGVHGYTF.

The J gene is TRBJ2-7, the V gene TRBV4-1, with TRBD2 as a possible D gene (5 bases). Germline assignment: CDR1 MGHRA and CDR2 YSYEKL. The CDR3 spans 16 residues. V lost 0 bases, J lost 3 bases, and 15 bases lay in between. In DNA form, the CDR3 reads TGCGCCAGCAGCCAAGATACTAGAGGGTCCTACTACGAGCAGTACTTC. Protein product: CASSQDTRGSYYEQYF.

This clonotype occurred a few times. This chain links TRBV4-1 with TRBJ1-4, with D unresolved. Germline CDR1 and CDR2: MGHRA and YSYEKL. The CDR3 is made up of 14 amino acids. With 0 bases removed from V and 8 bases from J, the gap between germline ends came to 10 bases. CDR3 protein: CASSQEGSTEKLFF. CDR3 nucleotides: TGCGCCAGCAGCCAAGAGGGATCTACAGAAAAACTGTTTTTT.

This chain joins TRBV6-2 or TRBV6-3 and TRBJ2-7; 11 nucleotides agree with TRBD2. Germline V gene sequence: CDR1 MNHEY, CDR2 SVGEGT. This CDR3 comprises 14 residues. V was pared by 4 bases and J by 4 bases, with 3 bases of the junction left unmatched. The CDR3 sequence: CASSLTSGAYEQYF. The CDR3 coding sequence is TGTGCCAGCAGTTTGACTAGCGGGGCGTACGAGCAGTACTTC.

J is TRBJ2-1 and V is TRBV14; D call uncertain. Trimming cost V 1 base and J 6 bases, with 1 base left between them. Per germline, CDR1 SGHDN and CDR2 FVKESK. This CDR3 spans 11 amino acids. CDR3 nucleotides: TGTGCCAGCAGCCAAGTCAATGAGCAGTTCTTC. It yields the protein CASSQVNEQFF.

This clonotype was seen more than once but under ten times. V gene TRBV7-8 combines with J gene TRBJ1-2; 9 bases fit TRBD1. Germline V gene sequence: CDR1 SGHVS, CDR2 FQNEAQ. With 3 bases clipped from V and 4 bases from J, the junction kept 9 bases outside the gene matches. The CDR3 covers 16 residues. The CDR3 DNA follows: TGTGCCAGCAGCTTTACAGGGGGCGTTCGAAGCTATGGCTACACCTTC. This translates into CASSFTGGVRSYGYTF.

The V gene is TRBV20-1, the J gene TRBJ2-7; D may match TRBD1 or TRBD2 (7 bases each). CDR1 is DFQATT and CDR2 is SNEGSKA in the germline V gene (reference sequence). The CDR3 contains 13 residues. CDR3 region: CVGQGGGSYEQYF. CDR3 coding DNA: TGCGTTGGGCAGGGGGGGGGGTCCTACGAGCAGTACTTC.

The rearrangement links TRBV29-1 to TRBJ2-5, with D possibly being TRBD1 (5 bases). Per germline, CDR1 SQVTM and CDR2 ANQGSEA. Trimming removed 4 bases from V and 2 bases from J, with 20 bases in between. This CDR3 comprises 16 residues. Here the CDR3 DNA reads TGCAGCGTTGGATCACGGACACCTATCAATCAAGAGACCCAGTACTTC. It yields the protein CSVGSRTPINQETQYF.

The rearrangement joins TRBV29-1 to TRBJ1-2, with 7 bases aligning to TRBD1. The CDR3 runs to 12 residues. V shed 7 bases and J 2 bases; nucleotides not matched to a gene: 4. Looked up from germline, CDR1 is SQVTM and CDR2 is ANQGSEA. CDR3 nucleotide sequence: TGCAGCGCTAGGGACAGCAACTATGGCTACACCTTC. It codes for CSARDSNYGYTF. Variable domain in full (rest from reference TRBV29-1 and TRBJ1-2): SAVISQKPSRDICQRGTSLTIQCQVDSQVTMMFWYRQQPGQSLTLIATANQGSEATYESGFVIDKFPISRPNLTFSTLTVSNMSPEDSSIYLCSARDSNYGYTFGSGTRLTVV.

The chain recombines TRBV2 with TRBJ2-7, with 9 bases identical to TRBD1. The junction had 9 bases not matched to a gene; V was cut back by 7 bases and J by 5 bases. The CDR3 spans 14 residues. The germline V gene encodes CDR1 SNHLY and CDR2 FYNNEI. CDR3 amino acids: CASKENRGRDEQYF. The CDR3 region has the DNA TGTGCCAGCAAGGAGAACAGGGGGCGCGACGAGCAGTACTTC.

The J gene is TRBJ2-7, the V gene TRBV7-8; D might be TRBD1 (5 bases). V was trimmed by 5 bases and J by 0 bases, leaving 38 bases between them. Germline V gene data show CDR1 as SGHVS and CDR2 as FQNEAQ. This CDR3 comprises 23 residues. CDR3 in amino acids: CASSHMSPPSDSRDLFSSYEQYF. CDR3 coding DNA: TGTGCCAGCAGCCATATGTCCCCTCCGTCTGACAGCCGAGACCTTTTTAGCTCCTACGAGCAGTACTTC. Looking up the rest from reference TRBV7-8 and TRBJ2-7 gives the full variable domain: GAGVSQSPRYKVAKRGQDVALRCDPISGHVSLFWYQQALGQGPEFLTYFQNEAQLDKSGLPSDRFFAERPEGSVSTLKIQRTQQEDSAVYLCASSHMSPPSDSRDLFSSYEQYFGPGTRLTVT.

This clonotype was counted a few times. The CDR3 protein is CASSLEGVGLAGELFF. The CDR3 nucleotides are TGTGCCAGCAGCTTAGAGGGGGTAGGGCTGGCCGGGGAGCTGTTTTTT. The chain has TRBV7-8 and TRBJ2-2; TRBD1 is a possible D gene (6 bases). The CDR3 sequence is 16 residues long. Trimming pared 1 base from V and 6 bases from J, leaving 15 bases between. Germline assignment: CDR1 SGHVS and CDR2 FQNEAQ.

This rearrangement joins TRBV7-8 to TRBJ2-1; 9 positions match TRBD1. Germline values: CDR1 SGHVS, CDR2 FQNEAQ. After removal of 2 bases from V and 3 bases from J, the junction contained 11 bases not matched to a gene. The length of the CDR3 is 18 residues. This chain's CDR3 is CASSLLAGTGSVYNEQFF. For the CDR3, the DNA is TGTGCCAGCAGCTTATTAGCCGGGACAGGGAGTGTCTACAATGAGCAGTTCTTC.

The V gene is TRBV27, the J gene TRBJ1-6; 10 positions agree with TRBD1. This CDR3 is built from 15 residues. The V gene end was trimmed by 2 bases and the J gene end by 10 bases; junction bases not matched to a gene: 5. Germline-derived CDR1 and CDR2 are MNHEY and SMNVEV (reference sequence). The CDR3 spells CASSLTGTGVSPLHF. The CDR3 DNA follows: TGTGCCAGCAGTTTAACCGGGACAGGGGTCTCACCCCTCCACTTT.

This chain joins TRBV7-8 and TRBJ2-7; TRBD1 or TRBD2 may be the D gene (5 bases each). The germline CDR1 and CDR2 sequences are SGHVS and FQNEAQ. The CDR3 spans 16 residues. Trimming pared 1 base from V and 6 bases from J, leaving 19 bases between. Written as DNA, the CDR3 is TGTGCCAGCAGCTTAGGGGGTCCGGGGACGGTCCCCGAGCAGTACTTC. As protein: CASSLGGPGTVPEQYF.

The chain couples TRBV14 to TRBJ2-5; D unclear. Deletions cut 0 bases from V and 0 bases from J, with 5 bases between. The length of the CDR3 is 14 residues. Germline CDR1 reads SGHDN; CDR2 reads FVKESK. The CDR3 reads CASSQDEYQETQYF. CDR3 nucleotide sequence: TGTGCCAGCAGCCAAGACGAATACCAAGAGACCCAGTACTTC. The full variable domain, in which reference TRBV14 and TRBJ2-5 provide the parts outside the CDR3, is EAGVTQFPSHSVIEKGQTVTLRCDPISGHDNLYWYRRVMGKEIKFLLHFVKESKQDESGMPNNRFLAERTGGTYSTLKVQPAELEDSGVYFCASSQDEYQETQYFGPGTRLLVL.

The chain links TRBV30 to TRBJ2-7; D is uncertain. CDR1 and CDR2 (germline): GTSNPN, SVGIG (reference sequence). V was clipped by 3 bases and J by 5 bases, with 11 bases between them. This CDR3 is built from 12 residues. CDR3 nucleotides: TGTGCCTGGAGCGCCTTTAGGGACGAGCAGTACTTC. This codes for CAWSAFRDEQYF.

This clonotype was picked up a small number of times. The chain couples TRBV4-1 to TRBJ1-1; the D is unclear. Per germline, CDR1 MGHRA and CDR2 YSYEKL. There are 15 residues in the CDR3. V was cut by 0 bases and J by 0 bases, with 8 bases left in between. The DNA for the CDR3 is TGCGCCAGCAGCCAAGATCCTGGAGTGAACACTGAAGCTTTCTTT. Its translation: CASSQDPGVNTEAFF.

The sample holds many counts of this clonotype. This rearrangement joins TRBV7-2 to TRBJ1-6; 8 nucleotides line up with TRBD1. Germline V gene lookup returns CDR1 SGHTA and CDR2 FQGNSA. The CDR3 spans 15 residues. V was clipped by 3 bases and J by 8 bases; unmatched bases: 6. The CDR3 coding sequence is TGTGCCAGCAGCTTTCCCCAGGGGGCTCATTCACCCCTCCACTTT. It codes for CASSFPQGAHSPLHF. Filled out from reference TRBV7-2 and TRBJ1-6, the complete variable domain reads GAGVSQSPSNKVTEKGKDVELRCDPISGHTALYWYRQSLGQGLEFLIYFQGNSAPDKSGLPSDRFSAERTGGSVSTLTIQRTQQEDSAVYLCASSFPQGAHSPLHFGNGTRLTVT.

This clonotype was recorded a few times. This sequence joins TRBV7-2 and TRBJ2-7; D is undetermined. V lost 2 bases to trimming and J lost 2 bases, with 10 bases between them. The CDR3 has 14 amino acids. Germline V CDR1 and CDR2: SGHTA, FQGNSA. CDR3 protein: CASSLRTVTYEQYF. The CDR3 coding sequence is TGTGCCAGCAGCTTAAGAACAGTCACCTACGAGCAGTACTTC.

A few counts support this clonotype. The rearrangement uses TRBV4-1 and TRBJ2-5, with D tentatively TRBD2 (5 bases). The CDR3 totals 14 residues. V was shortened by 4 bases and J by 4 bases, with 13 bases between the two germline ends. The germline V gene has CDR1 MGHRA and CDR2 YSYEKL. The DNA for the CDR3 is TGCGCCAGCAGCCCTGAGAGGGTGGGAGAGACCCAGTACTTC. Its translation: CASSPERVGETQYF.

The chain employs TRBV28 and TRBJ2-2; D is undetermined. The CDR3 is 11 amino acids. Germline lookup yields CDR1 MDHEN and CDR2 SYDVKM. The V end lost 4 bases, the J end lost 7 bases, and 4 bases lay between the germline ends. The CDR3 DNA reads as TGTGCCAGCAGTTCACACGGGGAGCTGTTTTTT. This gives the protein CASSSHGELFF.

The J gene is TRBJ1-6, the V gene TRBV28, with D hard to call. V was pared by 10 bases and J by 0 bases, with 10 bases between. The CDR3 loop spans 14 amino acids. Germline V CDR1 and CDR2: MDHEN, SYDVKM. CDR3 loop: CAIRSHSYNSPLHF. The CDR3, as DNA: TGTGCCATCCGAAGCCACTCCTATAATTCACCCCTCCACTTT.